The 32 T cell receptor beta chains presented below share a single source sample, sequenced in a study of T cells after yellow fever vaccination. TCRdb fed the 5' RACE reads into MiXCR, producing one record per CDR3 protein. The repertoire consists of fewer than 450,000 distinct CDR3 sequences, with about 9.9% occurring once and the leading ten covering roughly 18%. The specimen comprised PBMCs, sampled on the day of the first yellow fever vaccination. These receptors were collected from a man aged 18 to 30 who received the YFV17D yellow fever vaccine.

This clonotype was seen a handful of times. The V call is TRBV20-1, the J call TRBJ2-3, with 8 bases lining up with TRBD1. The V gene's germline CDR1 is DFQATT and CDR2 SNEGSKA (reference sequence). V trimming: 4 bases; J trimming: 7 bases; junction bases outside the gene matches: 10. The CDR3 runs to 14 residues. CDR3 in amino acids: CSANPTGAGNTQYF. The CDR3 bases are TGCAGTGCTAATCCGACAGGGGCGGGAAATACGCAGTATTTT.

This clonotype was seen a handful of times. This sequence joins TRBV11-2 and TRBJ2-1; the match to TRBD2 covers 14 bases. This CDR3 region has 19 residues. V shed 8 bases, J shed 2 bases, and the junction held 14 bases outside the gene matches. The germline CDR1 and CDR2 sequences are SGHAT and FQNNGV. CDR3 protein: CASSSLGLAGGSTYNEQFF. In nucleotides, the CDR3 is TGTGCCAGCTCCTCCCTAGGACTAGCGGGGGGCTCCACCTACAATGAGCAGTTCTTC.

This clonotype was seen more than once but under ten times. The chain employs TRBV5-1 and TRBJ1-1; D ambiguous. Trimming stripped 5 bases from V and 6 bases from J, with 23 bases between. Germline V CDR1 and CDR2: SGHRS, YFSETQ. The CDR3 is 16 amino acids. Here the CDR3 DNA reads TGCGCCAGCAGGCTGGGATCCCCGGATATCATCGCTGAAGCTTTCTTT. It specifies CASRLGSPDIIAEAFF.

This sequence joins TRBV5-1 and TRBJ2-3; D is perhaps TRBD2 (7 bases). Trimming removed 0 bases at V and 6 bases at J, with 11 bases between. The CDR3 loop spans 14 amino acids. Germline assignment: CDR1 SGHRS and CDR2 YFSETQ. CDR3 loop: CASSLVGGLDTQYF. CDR3 nucleotide sequence: TGCGCCAGCAGCTTGGTCGGGGGGCTCGATACGCAGTATTTT.

This clonotype was observed a few times. The genes are TRBV6-1 and TRBJ2-7; 11 nucleotides line up with TRBD1. Trimming took 5 bases from V and 7 from J; bases not matched to a gene: 7. Germline assignment: CDR1 MNHNS and CDR2 SASEGT. The CDR3 is 14 residues long. The CDR3 sequence is CASSPGQGAKEQYF. CDR3 sequence (DNA): TGTGCCAGCAGTCCAGGACAGGGGGCGAAAGAGCAGTACTTC.

The genes are TRBV5-1 and TRBJ1-1, with a tentative D call TRBD1 (5 bases). Germline V lookup: CDR1 SGHRS, CDR2 YFSETQ. V was shortened by 1 base and J by 0 bases, with 16 bases between the two germline ends. The CDR3 totals 17 residues. The CDR3, as DNA: TGCGCCAGCAGCTTGATAGGGCTCGGGGCCATGAACACTGAAGCTTTCTTT. Protein product: CASSLIGLGAMNTEAFF. Combining the CDR3 with reference TRBV5-1 and TRBJ1-1 gives the whole variable domain KAGVTQTPRYLIKTRGQQVTLSCSPISGHRSVSWYQQTPGQGLQFLFEYFSETQRNKGNFPGRFSGRQFSNSRSEMNVSTLELGDSALYLCASSLIGLGAMNTEAFFGQGTRLTVV.

This clonotype was found a few times. The V gene is TRBV7-3, the J gene TRBJ2-1; D not resolved. The CDR3 is 12 amino acids. V dropped 5 bases and J dropped 9 bases, with 11 bases sitting between them. The germline CDR1 and CDR2 sequences are SGHTA and FQGTGA. The CDR3, as DNA: TGTGCCAGCAGCCCCGAGGCAGGTGAGCAGTTCTTC. It is translated as CASSPEAGEQFF. Complete variable domain (other parts from reference TRBV7-3 and TRBJ2-1): GAGVSQTPSNKVTEKGKYVELRCDPISGHTALYWYRQSLGQGPEFLIYFQGTGAADDSGLPNDRFFAVRPEGSVSTLKIQRTERGDSAVYLCASSPEAGEQFFGPGTRLTVL.

This clonotype has more than one count but fewer than ten. CDR3 nucleotide sequence: TGCGCCAGCAGCCAAGAGGAGGGGAAGGATGGCTACACCTTC. Its translation: CASSQEEGKDGYTF. The genes are TRBV4-1 and TRBJ1-2; maybe TRBD1 (5 bases). The CDR3 spans 14 residues. The V gene's germline CDR1 is MGHRA and CDR2 YSYEKL. V shed 0 bases and J shed 6 bases, with 11 bases lying between them.

This clonotype was counted only a few times. V is TRBV7-9 and J is TRBJ2-1; unclear D gene. The CDR3 is 12 residues long. Germline V CDR1 and CDR2: SEHNR, FQNEAQ (reference sequence). V was cut by 7 bases and J by 7 bases, with 11 bases left in between. The CDR3 sequence is CASNSPRNEQFF. For the CDR3, the DNA is TGTGCCAGCAACTCTCCCCGGAATGAGCAGTTCTTC.

The V and J genes are TRBV4-3 and TRBJ2-7, with D maybe TRBD1 (6 bases). Trimming took 0 bases from V and 2 from J, leaving 8 bases between them. The CDR3 has 14 residues. Germline CDR1 is LGHNA and CDR2 is YSLEER. The CDR3, as DNA: TGCGCCAGCAGCCAAGATCAGGGGACCTACGAGCAGTACTTC. Translation: CASSQDQGTYEQYF.

The chain recombines TRBV3-1 with TRBJ2-7; D call uncertain. The CDR3 has 13 amino acids. Trimming stripped 3 bases from V and 3 bases from J, with 9 bases between. Germline V gene data show CDR1 as LGHDT and CDR2 as YNNKEL (reference sequence). The CDR3 reads CASSQGYLYEQYF. In DNA form, the CDR3 reads TGTGCCAGCAGCCAGGGGTACCTCTACGAGCAGTACTTC.

This clonotype was detected many times. The chain employs TRBV5-1 and TRBJ1-6; TRBD1 aligns across 8 bases. This CDR3 contains 15 residues. V shed 4 bases, J shed 9 bases, and the junction held 9 bases outside the gene matches. Germline V gene data show CDR1 as SGHRS and CDR2 as YFSETQ. The CDR3 here is CASSPRTGTGSPLHF. The CDR3 DNA sequence: TGCGCCAGCAGCCCGAGGACAGGGACGGGTTCACCCCTCCACTTT.

The chain has TRBV5-1 and TRBJ2-3, with D uncertain. The CDR3 covers 15 residues. From germline, CDR1 is SGHRS and CDR2 YFSETQ. V lost 1 base, J lost 0 bases, and 9 bases lay in between. DNA of the CDR3: TGCGCCAGCAGCTTGATTCCGGAAAGCACAGATACGCAGTATTTT. Its translation: CASSLIPESTDTQYF.

The J gene is TRBJ1-5, the V gene TRBV21-1; the listed D gene, TRBD1, was not tested against the DNA. TRBV21-1 is given as a pseudogene. This CDR3 spans 16 amino acids. Here the CDR3 reads CASSKAGAYSNQPQHF. Here the CDR3 DNA reads TGTGCCAGCAGCAAAGCAGGGGCTTATAGCAATCAGCCCCAGCATTTT.

The gene calls are TRBV5-1 and TRBJ1-1; 9 bases are shared with TRBD1. The CDR3 covers 14 residues. V dropped 4 bases and J dropped 4; count of bases not matched to a gene: 5. CDR1 is SGHRS, CDR2 YFSETQ, per germline. The CDR3 region is CASSEDRGGTEAFF. CDR3 in DNA: TGCGCCAGCAGCGAGGACAGGGGAGGCACTGAAGCTTTCTTT. The full variable domain, completed using reference TRBV5-1 and TRBJ1-1, is KAGVTQTPRYLIKTRGQQVTLSCSPISGHRSVSWYQQTPGQGLQFLFEYFSETQRNKGNFPGRFSGRQFSNSRSEMNVSTLELGDSALYLCASSEDRGGTEAFFGQGTRLTVV.

In its sample, this clonotype was seen a few times. This rearrangement joins TRBV7-9 to TRBJ1-6; TRBD1 might be the D (5 bases). V dropped 6 bases and J dropped 7 bases, with 10 bases sitting between them. Germline values: CDR1 SEHNR, CDR2 FQNEAQ (reference sequence). The length of the CDR3 is 13 residues. The CDR3 region has the DNA TGTGCCAGCAGGGCTGGGGCCAATTCACCCCTCCACTTT. This gives the protein CASRAGANSPLHF. Complete variable domain (other parts from reference TRBV7-9 and TRBJ1-6): DTGVSQNPRHKITKRGQNVTFRCDPISEHNRLYWYRQTLGQGPEFLTYFQNEAQLEKSRLLSDRFSAERPKGSFSTLEIQRTEQGDSAMYLCASRAGANSPLHFGNGTRLTVT.

The chain couples TRBV6-6 to TRBJ2-7, with D hard to call. There are 11 residues in the CDR3. The V gene's germline CDR1 is MNHNY and CDR2 SVGAGI (reference sequence). The ends were cut back, 6 bases at V and 6 bases at J, with 9 bases in the middle. CDR3 in amino acids: CASSNGREQYF. Here the CDR3 DNA reads TGTGCCAGCAGCAACGGACGCGAGCAGTACTTC.

The rearrangement links TRBV5-4 to TRBJ1-4; 12 bases line up with TRBD1. The CDR3 runs to 14 residues. CDR1 and CDR2 from the germline V gene are SGHNT and YYREEE (reference sequence). Trimming removed 5 bases from V and 7 bases from J; junction bases left unmatched: 3. The CDR3 sequence: CASSSGQGAEKLFF. The CDR3 DNA sequence: TGTGCCAGCAGTTCGGGACAGGGGGCTGAAAAACTGTTTTTT.

This clonotype was detected a few times. The chain combines TRBV18 with TRBJ2-1; D is possibly TRBD1 (6 bases). The CDR3 sequence is 15 residues long. Per the germline V gene, CDR1 is KGHSH and CDR2 is LQKENI. V lost 2 bases to trimming and J lost 1 base, with 9 bases between them. CDR3 region: CASSPARGSYNEQFF. CDR3 nucleotide sequence: TGTGCCAGCTCACCAGCCAGGGGATCCTACAATGAGCAGTTCTTC.

The chain links TRBV20-1 to TRBJ1-5; D may be TRBD1 (6 bases). Per the germline V gene, CDR1 is DFQATT and CDR2 is SNEGSKA (reference sequence). V was shortened by 0 bases and J by 3 bases, with 21 bases between the two germline ends. The CDR3 loop spans 18 amino acids. The chain's CDR3 is CSARDPGGRRGFNQPQHF. The DNA of the CDR3 is TGCAGTGCTAGAGACCCCGGGGGCAGGAGGGGGTTCAATCAGCCCCAGCATTTT.

The chain recombines TRBV6-1 with TRBJ2-1, with 12 nucleotides matching TRBD2. CDR1 is MNHNS, CDR2 SASEGT, per germline. The CDR3 has 14 residues. V lost 6 bases, J lost 12 bases, and 9 bases stayed unmatched. The CDR3 loop is CASRLAGGNFGQFF. In nucleotides, the CDR3 is TGTGCCAGCAGACTAGCGGGGGGCAACTTCGGGCAGTTCTTC.

V and J are TRBV20-1 and TRBJ2-1, with 12 bases fitting TRBD2. Germline-derived CDR1 and CDR2 are DFQATT and SNEGSKA (reference sequence). V shed 3 bases, J shed 0 bases, and the junction held 6 bases outside the gene matches. CDR3 length: 17 amino acids. The CDR3 loop reads CSARGLAGRSSYNEQFF. CDR3 nucleotides: TGCAGTGCTAGGGGACTAGCGGGTCGCAGCTCCTACAATGAGCAGTTCTTC.

The chain uses TRBV4-1 and TRBJ1-1; 7 bases align to TRBD1. J lost 10 bases, V lost 5 bases, and 7 bases had no gene match. This CDR3 is 12 amino acids long. Germline CDR1 MGHRA, CDR2 YSYEKL. CDR3 coding DNA: TGCGCCAGCAGCTCAGGGGGACGGGGAGCTTTCTTT. This codes for CASSSGGRGAFF.

In DNA form, the CDR3 reads TGTGCCAGCTCACCGGGGACAGGGGATACCTACGAGCAGTACTTC. As protein: CASSPGTGDTYEQYF. The chain employs TRBV18 and TRBJ2-7; 10 positions agree with TRBD1. The CDR3 length is 15 residues. Per germline, CDR1 KGHSH and CDR2 LQKENI. V gave up 3 bases and J gave up 2 bases; unmatched junction bases: 4.

V and J are TRBV7-2 and TRBJ1-2; D is unclear. Per germline, CDR1 SGHTA and CDR2 FQGNSA. Trimming took off 3 bases at V and 0 bases at J, with 5 bases between the two ends. This CDR3 spans 13 amino acids. The CDR3 bases are TGTGCCAGCAGCTTTCCAGCTAACTATGGCTACACCTTC. Amino acid sequence: CASSFPANYGYTF.

This clonotype has more than one count but fewer than ten. This sequence joins TRBV6-2 or TRBV6-3 and TRBJ2-1; 7 bases align to TRBD2. The CDR3 is 12 residues long. From germline, CDR1 is MNHEY and CDR2 SVGEGT. With 5 bases clipped from V and 8 bases from J, the junction kept 3 bases outside the gene matches. The CDR3 DNA sequence: TGTGCCAGCAGTAAACTAGCGTATGAGCAGTTCTTC. The encoded protein is CASSKLAYEQFF.

The table lists this clonotype with many counts. The chain employs TRBV12-3 or TRBV12-4 and TRBJ2-7, with D possibly called TRBD1 or TRBD2 (5 bases each). V was cut by 3 bases and J by 7 bases, with 16 bases left in between. This CDR3 has 14 amino acids. In nucleotides, the CDR3 is TGTGCCAGCAGTTTTCCGGGCCCGGGGCGGGAGCAGTACTTC. This gives the protein CASSFPGPGREQYF.

The table lists this clonotype with a few counts. This chain links TRBV5-1 with TRBJ2-5, with D uncertain. This CDR3 spans 14 amino acids. Trimming cost V 2 bases and J 5 bases, with 13 bases left between them. Germline V gene lookup returns CDR1 SGHRS and CDR2 YFSETQ. DNA of the CDR3: TGCGCCAGCAGCTTAAAAACAGCTGAGGAGACCCAGTACTTC. Translating it yields CASSLKTAEETQYF.

This chain uses TRBV6-1 with TRBJ2-1; 13 nucleotides align to TRBD2. CDR1 is MNHNS and CDR2 is SASEGT in the germline V gene. There are 16 residues in the CDR3. The J segment lost 7 bases and the V segment lost 6 bases, leaving 9 bases of the junction unmatched. For the CDR3, the DNA is TGTGCCAGCAGCCTTAGCCAGACTAGCGGGGGGAATGAGCAGTTCTTC. Translated: CASSLSQTSGGNEQFF.

Only a few counts were recorded for this clonotype. V and J are TRBV25-1 and TRBJ1-6; no reliable D call. Germline V gene data show CDR1 as MGHDK and CDR2 as SYGVNS. V was cut by 0 bases and J by 4 bases, with 13 bases left in between. This CDR3 is built from 17 residues. In nucleotides, the CDR3 is TGTGCCAGCAGTGAATACCCAGTCGTCGATTATAATTCACCCCTCCACTTT. The encoded protein is CASSEYPVVDYNSPLHF.

This clonotype turned up a few times. The chain links TRBV2 to TRBJ2-5; D may correspond to TRBD1 or TRBD2 (5 bases each). The CDR3 contains 14 residues. The V end lost 5 bases, the J end lost 5 bases, and 15 bases lay between the germline ends. Germline V gene sequence: CDR1 SNHLY, CDR2 FYNNEI. The CDR3 DNA sequence: TGTGCCAGCAGTCCCAGGCCGGGACGTGAGACCCAGTACTTC. Translated, it gives CASSPRPGRETQYF.

This chain joins TRBV7-9 and TRBJ2-3, with 10 bases identical to TRBD2. The trim removed 5 bases at V and 4 bases at J, leaving 6 bases unmatched. CDR1 and CDR2 from the germline V gene are SEHNR and FQNEAQ (reference sequence). The CDR3 covers 15 residues. DNA for the CDR3: TGTGCCAGCAGCGCCCTAAGCGGGGGGGCAGATACGCAGTATTTT. This translates into CASSALSGGADTQYF.